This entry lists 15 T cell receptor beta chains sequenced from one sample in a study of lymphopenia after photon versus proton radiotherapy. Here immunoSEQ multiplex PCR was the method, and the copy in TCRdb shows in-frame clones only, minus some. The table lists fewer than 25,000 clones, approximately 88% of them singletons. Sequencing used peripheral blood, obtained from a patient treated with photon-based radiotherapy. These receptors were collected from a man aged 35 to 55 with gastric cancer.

CDR3 nucleotides: TGTGCCACCAGCAGAGGAAGGGCGGTTCAGACAGATACGCAGTATTTT. It specifies CATSRGRAVQTDTQYF. The genes are TRBV15 and TRBJ2-3; D is unresolved. Germline V gene sequence: CDR1 LNHNV, CDR2 YYDKDF (reference sequence). The CDR3 is 16 residues long. V shed 1 base and J shed 3 bases, with 14 bases lying between them.

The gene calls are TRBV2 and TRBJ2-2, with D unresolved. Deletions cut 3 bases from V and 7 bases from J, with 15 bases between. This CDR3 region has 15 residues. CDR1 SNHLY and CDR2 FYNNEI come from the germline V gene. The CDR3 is CASSELEGYHGELFF. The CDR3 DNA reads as TGTGCCAGCAGTGAGTTAGAAGGGTATCACGGGGAGCTGTTTTTT.

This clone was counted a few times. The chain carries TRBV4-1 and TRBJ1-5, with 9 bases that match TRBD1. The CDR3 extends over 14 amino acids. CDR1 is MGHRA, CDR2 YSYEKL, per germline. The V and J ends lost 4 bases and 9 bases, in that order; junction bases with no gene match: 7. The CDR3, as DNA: TGCGCCAGCAGCCCGCCGGGACAGGGTCGGCCCCAGCATTTT. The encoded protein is CASSPPGQGRPQHF.

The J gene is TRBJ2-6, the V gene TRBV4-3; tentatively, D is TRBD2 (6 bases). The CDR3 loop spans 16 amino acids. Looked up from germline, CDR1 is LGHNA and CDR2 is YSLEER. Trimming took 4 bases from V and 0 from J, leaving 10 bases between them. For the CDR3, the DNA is TGCGCCAGCAGCCGGGGGGTCCTCTCTGGGGCCAACGTCCTGACTTTC. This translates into CASSRGVLSGANVLTF.

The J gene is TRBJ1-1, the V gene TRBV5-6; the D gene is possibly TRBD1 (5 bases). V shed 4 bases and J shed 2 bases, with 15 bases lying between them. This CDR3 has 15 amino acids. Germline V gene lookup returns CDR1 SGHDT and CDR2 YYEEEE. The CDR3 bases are TGTGCCAGCAGCCAGGGTTGGTTGGGTAACACTGAAGCTTTCTTT. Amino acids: CASSQGWLGNTEAFF.

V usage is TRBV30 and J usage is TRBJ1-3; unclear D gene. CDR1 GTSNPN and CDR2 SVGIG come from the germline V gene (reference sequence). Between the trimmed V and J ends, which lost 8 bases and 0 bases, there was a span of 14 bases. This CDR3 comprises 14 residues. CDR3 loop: CARGQRSSGNTIYF. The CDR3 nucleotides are TGTGCCCGAGGCCAGAGGAGCTCTGGAAACACCATATATTTT.

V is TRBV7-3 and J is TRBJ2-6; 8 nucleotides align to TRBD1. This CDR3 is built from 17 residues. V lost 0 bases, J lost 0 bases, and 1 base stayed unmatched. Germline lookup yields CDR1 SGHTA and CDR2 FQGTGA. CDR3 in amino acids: CASSLTGTGSGANVLTF. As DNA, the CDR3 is TGTGCCAGCAGCTTAACAGGGACAGGCTCTGGGGCCAACGTCCTGACTTTC.

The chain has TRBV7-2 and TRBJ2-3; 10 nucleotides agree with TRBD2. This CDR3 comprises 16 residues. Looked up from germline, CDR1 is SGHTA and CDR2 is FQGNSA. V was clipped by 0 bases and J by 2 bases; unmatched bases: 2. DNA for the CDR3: TGTGCCAGCAGCTTAGCGCTAGCGGGGGCCACAGATACGCAGTATTTT. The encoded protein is CASSLALAGATDTQYF.

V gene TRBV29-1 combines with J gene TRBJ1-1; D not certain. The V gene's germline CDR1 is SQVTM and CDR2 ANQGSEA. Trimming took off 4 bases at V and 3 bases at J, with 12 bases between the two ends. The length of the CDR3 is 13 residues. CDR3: CSVVASPYTEAFF. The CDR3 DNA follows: TGCAGCGTTGTGGCCAGCCCTTACACTGAAGCTTTCTTT.

CDR3 DNA: TGCGCCAGCAGCTGGGCGGGGAGCTCTGGGGCCAACGTCCTGACTTTC. This sequence encodes CASSWAGSSGANVLTF. This chain joins TRBV5-1 and TRBJ2-6, with TRBD2 as a possible D gene (6 bases). The CDR3 length is 16 residues. Trimming removed 3 bases from V and 0 bases from J, with 10 bases in between. The V gene's germline CDR1 is SGHRS and CDR2 YFSETQ.

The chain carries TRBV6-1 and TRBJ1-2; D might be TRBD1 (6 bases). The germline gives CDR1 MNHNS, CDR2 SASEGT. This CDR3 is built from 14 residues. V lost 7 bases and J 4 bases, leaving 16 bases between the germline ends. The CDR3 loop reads CASTEGGGRYGYTF. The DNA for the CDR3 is TGTGCCAGCACCGAAGGGGGAGGGCGCTATGGCTACACCTTC.

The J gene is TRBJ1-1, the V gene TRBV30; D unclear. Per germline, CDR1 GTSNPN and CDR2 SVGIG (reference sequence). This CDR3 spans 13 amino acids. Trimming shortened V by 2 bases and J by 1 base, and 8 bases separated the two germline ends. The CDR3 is CAWSWAENTEAFF. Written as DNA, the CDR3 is TGTGCCTGGAGTTGGGCAGAGAACACTGAAGCTTTCTTT. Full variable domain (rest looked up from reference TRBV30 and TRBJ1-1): SQTIHQWPATLVQPVGSPLSLECTVEGTSNPNLYWYRQAAGRGLQLLFYSVGIGQISSEVPQNLSASRPQDRQFILSSKKLLLSDSGFYLCAWSWAENTEAFFGQGTRLTVV.

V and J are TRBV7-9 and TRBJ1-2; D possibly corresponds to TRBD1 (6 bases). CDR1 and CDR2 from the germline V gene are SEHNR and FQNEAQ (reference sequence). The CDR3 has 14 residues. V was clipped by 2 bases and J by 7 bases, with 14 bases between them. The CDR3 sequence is CASSLRGDLFGYTF. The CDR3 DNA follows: TGTGCCAGCAGCTTAAGGGGGGATCTATTTGGCTACACCTTC. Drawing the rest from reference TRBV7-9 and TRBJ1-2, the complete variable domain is DTGVSQNPRHKITKRGQNVTFRCDPISEHNRLYWYRQTLGQGPEFLTYFQNEAQLEKSRLLSDRFSAERPKGSFSTLEIQRTEQGDSAMYLCASSLRGDLFGYTFGSGTRLTVV.

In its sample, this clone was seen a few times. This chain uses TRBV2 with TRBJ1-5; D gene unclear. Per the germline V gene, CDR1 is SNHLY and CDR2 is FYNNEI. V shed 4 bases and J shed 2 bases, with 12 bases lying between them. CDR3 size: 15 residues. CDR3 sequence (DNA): TGTGCCAGCAGTGTTAGGGCCTCGGGCAATCAGCCCCAGCATTTT. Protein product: CASSVRASGNQPQHF. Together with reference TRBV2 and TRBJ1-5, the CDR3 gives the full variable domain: EPEVTQTPSHQVTQMGQEVILRCVPISNHLYFYWYRQILGQKVEFLVSFYNNEISEKSEIFDDQFSVERPDGSNFTLKIRSTKLEDSAMYFCASSVRASGNQPQHFGDGTRLSIL.

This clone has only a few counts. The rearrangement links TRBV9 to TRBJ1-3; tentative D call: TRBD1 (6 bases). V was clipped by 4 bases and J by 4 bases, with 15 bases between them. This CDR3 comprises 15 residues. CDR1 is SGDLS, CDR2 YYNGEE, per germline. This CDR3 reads CASSPEGGMGNTIYF. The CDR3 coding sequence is TGTGCCAGCAGCCCCGAGGGGGGGATGGGAAACACCATATATTTT.